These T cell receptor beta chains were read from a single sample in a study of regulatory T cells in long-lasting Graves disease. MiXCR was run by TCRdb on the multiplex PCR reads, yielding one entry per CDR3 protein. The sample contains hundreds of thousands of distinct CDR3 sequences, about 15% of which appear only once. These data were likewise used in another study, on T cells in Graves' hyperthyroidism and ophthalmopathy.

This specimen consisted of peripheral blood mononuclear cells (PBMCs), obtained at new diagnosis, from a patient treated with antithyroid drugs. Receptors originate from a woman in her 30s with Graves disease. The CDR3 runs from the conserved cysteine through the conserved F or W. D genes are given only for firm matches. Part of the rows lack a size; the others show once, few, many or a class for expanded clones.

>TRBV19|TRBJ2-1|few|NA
TGTGCCAGTAGCCCCCTCCCTAGCTCCTACAATGAGCAGTTCTTC
CASSPLPSSYNEQFF
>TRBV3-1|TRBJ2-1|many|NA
TGTGCCAGCAGCCAAGTTGCGGGGTACAATGAGCAGTTCTTC
CASSQVAGYNEQFF
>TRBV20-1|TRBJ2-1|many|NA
TGCAGTGCTAGAGCGGGGCAGGGTGGGAATGAGCAGTTCTTC
CSARAGQGGNEQFF
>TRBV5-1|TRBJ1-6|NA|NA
TGTGCCAGCAGCCGAAAAGGGTCTTGGGTCCCCCTCCACTTT
CASSRKGSWVPLHF
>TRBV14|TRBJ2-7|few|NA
TGTGCCAGCAGCCAACAACCCATTTCGTCCGAGCAGTACTTC
CASSQQPISSEQYF
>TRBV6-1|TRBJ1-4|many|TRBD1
TGTGCCGTCAGGGGGTTTGAAAAACTGTTTTTT
CAVRGFEKLFF
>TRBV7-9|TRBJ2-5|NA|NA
TGTGCCAGCAGCTTTGGATATAGCGGAGGCCAAGAGACCCAGTACTTC
CASSFGYSGGQETQYF
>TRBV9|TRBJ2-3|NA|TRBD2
TGTGCCAGCAGCACCCTAGCGGGAGATACAGATACGCAGTATTTT
CASSTLAGDTDTQYF
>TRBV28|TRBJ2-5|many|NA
TGTGCCAGCAGTTTTATATCCGGTGGCGAGACCCAGTACTTC
CASSFISGGETQYF
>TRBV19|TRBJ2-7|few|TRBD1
TGTGCCAGTAGTATTGACGGGGACAGGGGGACCTACGAGCAGTACTTC
CASSIDGDRGTYEQYF
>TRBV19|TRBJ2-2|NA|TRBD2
TGTGCCAGTAGCCGGGGCGGGGGGCACACCGGGGAGCTGTTTTTT
CASSRGGGHTGELFF
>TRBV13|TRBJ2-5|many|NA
TGTGCCAGCAGCGAAAGGGGTAGGGGTGAGACCCAGTACTTC
CASSERGRGETQYF
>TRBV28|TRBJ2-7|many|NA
TGTGCCAGCCGGTGGTTGGGCGAGCAGTACTTC
CASRWLGEQYF
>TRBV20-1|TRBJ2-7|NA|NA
TGCAGTGCTATGCAAGCGGAGCCCTACGAGCAGTACTTC
CSAMQAEPYEQYF
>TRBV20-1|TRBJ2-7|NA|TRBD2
TGCAGTGCTAGAGGACCCGGGACTAGCGGGGGGGTCTACGAGCAGTACTTC
CSARGPGTSGGVYEQYF
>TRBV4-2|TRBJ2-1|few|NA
TGTGCCAGCAGCCAATGGGTGGGGAAGGAGAATGAGCAGTTCTTC
CASSQWVGKENEQFF
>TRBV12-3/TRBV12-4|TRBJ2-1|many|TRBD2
TGTGCCAGCAGAACCAACCTAGGGAGCGGGATAGGATACAATGAGCAGTTCTTC
CASRTNLGSGIGYNEQFF
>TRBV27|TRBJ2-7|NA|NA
TGTGCCAGCAGACACCCCGCGGTGGTCGAGCAGTACTTC
CASRHPAVVEQYF
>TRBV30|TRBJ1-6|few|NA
TGTGCCTGGAACACCGGGAGCTATAATTCACCCCTCCACTTT
CAWNTGSYNSPLHF
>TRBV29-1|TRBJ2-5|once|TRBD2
TGCAGCGTACGGGGGGGCCCGTTGCAAGAGACCCAGTACTTC
CSVRGGPLQETQYF
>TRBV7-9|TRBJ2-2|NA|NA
TGTGCCAGCAGCATCTCCCTCGGGGTTCCCGGGGAGCTGTTTTTT
CASSISLGVPGELFF
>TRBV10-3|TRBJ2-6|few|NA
TGTGCCATCAGTGCATATTCAACTGGGGCTGGGGCCAACGTCCTGACTTTC
CAISAYSTGAGANVLTF
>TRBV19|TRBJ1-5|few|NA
TGTGCCAGTAGTATAGATTACAATCAGCCCCAGCATTTT
CASSIDYNQPQHF
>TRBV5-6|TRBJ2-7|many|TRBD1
TGTGCCAGCAGCTTGGCAGGAACAGGGGGTGGCGAGCAGTACTTC
CASSLAGTGGGEQYF
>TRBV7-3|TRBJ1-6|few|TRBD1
TGTGCCAGCAGCCTCCGACAGGGAAATAATTCACCCCTCCACTTT
CASSLRQGNNSPLHF
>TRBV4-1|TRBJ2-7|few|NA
TGCGCCAGCAGCCAAGATAGACTAGTAGGCTACGAGCAGTACTTC
CASSQDRLVGYEQYF